This T cell receptor (beta chain) emerged from a study of blood T cell repertoires in COVID-19 (dated by TCRdb to 2020 to 2021). About the investigation overall: Samples from collaborators originated in the United States, Italy and Spain and spanned both the acute and convalescent phases of COVID-19. The material from the prospective study consisted of cDNA or gDNA derived from T cells, B-cell-depleted T cells, or PBMCs. The dataset comprised deeply sampled blood TCRbeta repertoires from subjects exposed to, actively infected with, or recovered from COVID-19. The repertoires were released in a freely available public database intended as a resource for research on the immune response to SARS-CoV-2. Samples were obtained from the ongoing ImmuneRACE study (first 160 participants) and from 1,254 subjects provided by 6 global collaborators. Sample metadata almost always included a de-identified subject ID, COVID-19 status, age in years and sex. Where available, HLA class I and class II types were obtained from metadata supplied by the sample provider rather than from assay-based typing. Results and caveats for the whole study, not just this receptor: The quantity of clinical and demographic metadata differed by source and by participant and was supplied without curation.

The germline V gene (reference sequence) specifies LNHDA as CDR1 and SQIVND as CDR2. The CDR3 goes from the cysteine to the phenylalanine over 13 residues. Only the CDR3 part of the read is kept: 39 bases, read in frame from the first base. V is clipped by 5 bases and J by 6 bases, and the sequence between their germline boundaries is 14 bases long. On this clone: Its cognate antigen has yet to be identified. Base-call qualities are not available, and no considerably larger clone is one nucleotide away. Within the sample, other DNA sequences also encode this same CDR3.

TCRbeta CDR3 regions were amplified from genomic DNA using the immunoSEQ Assay, a bias-controlled multiplex PCR. The source study handled its data this way. The number of nucleated cells in each sample was estimated from the amplification of reference gene primers within the assay. To quantify the absolute abundance of each unique TCRbeta CDR3 rearrangement, sequence reads were collapsed and filtered. For each sample, productive Simpson clonality was calculated as the square root of Simpson's diversity index across productive rearrangements. The immuneACCESS repertoire file appears here via TCRdb, limited to in-frame rearrangements. These files lack a portion of the clones; in checked studies, under half of the deficit traces to unresolved V genes, and the cause of the others is not known. D and trimming were read from the DNA, whereas the V and J calls and clone size are those reported in that table. In all, the sample holds over 100,000 clones, and 60% to 75% of those were seen once. Jointly, the top ten make up 1.5% to 2% of the sample.

Whole blood was collected in K2EDTA tubes by collaborating institutions according to the institutions' own protocols. For TCRbeta analysis, collaborators shipped samples as frozen whole blood, isolated PBMCs, or DNA extracted from either of those sample types. The chain employs TRBV19 and TRBJ2-7; the D gene is perhaps TRBD2, on 5 matching bases. The source material was peripheral blood. The sequence was collected from an older woman with acute or convalescent COVID-19. The CDR3 region: CASSQDSRGEQYF. The DNA sequence follows: TGTGCCAGTAGTCAGGACTCAAGAGGCGAGCAGTACTTC.